One sample yielded the 28 T cell receptor beta chains listed below, sequenced in a study of T cells after yellow fever vaccination. A single record per CDR3 protein comes from TCRdb applying MiXCR to the 5' RACE reads. The profile shows approximately 550,000 distinct CDR3 sequences, about 19% of them singletons. Sequencing used PBMCs, obtained 15 days after the yellow fever booster vaccination. All receptors derive from a man younger than 45 who received the YFV17D yellow fever vaccine.

This CDR3 is CASSFFRGDRTNEKLFF. In DNA form, the CDR3 reads TGCGCCAGCAGCTTTTTCAGGGGGGACAGAACTAATGAAAAACTGTTTTTT. This chain uses TRBV5-1 with TRBJ1-4; 7 bases map to TRBD1. The CDR3 has 17 amino acids. After removal of 2 bases from V and 1 base from J, the junction contained 8 bases not matched to a gene. Germline V lookup: CDR1 SGHRS, CDR2 YFSETQ.

This clonotype was observed a handful of times. This chain connects TRBV7-2 to TRBJ1-5, with D possibly matching TRBD1 (6 bases). Trimming removed 2 bases at V and 3 bases at J, with 11 bases between. Looked up from germline, CDR1 is SGHTA and CDR2 is FQGNSA. CDR3 size: 15 residues. The CDR3 spells CASSLIGQTNQPQHF. In nucleotides, the CDR3 is TGTGCCAGCAGCTTAATCGGACAGACCAATCAGCCCCAGCATTTT.

This clonotype has a count of ten or more. The chain couples TRBV5-1 to TRBJ2-1; 9 bases map to TRBD2. The CDR3 totals 15 residues. Germline CDR1 SGHRS, CDR2 YFSETQ. The J segment lost 0 bases and the V segment lost 4 bases, leaving 2 bases of the junction unmatched. The CDR3 reads CASSNSGSSYNEQFF. As DNA, the CDR3 is TGCGCCAGCAGCAATAGCGGGAGCTCCTACAATGAGCAGTTCTTC.

This clonotype was counted between two and nine times. Mismatch with germline at one junction end may stem from a read error. The rearrangement uses TRBV6-6 and TRBJ2-5; 8 bases match TRBD2. The CDR3 consists of 12 residues. Germline V gives CDR1 MNHNY, CDR2 SVGAGI (reference sequence). For the CDR3, the DNA is TGTGCCAGCAGTCCGGGGGGGGGGAGCTGGAGGTTC. This encodes CASSPGGGSWRF.

This clonotype was observed a few times. This chain joins TRBV18 and TRBJ1-1, with no clear D. CDR1 KGHSH and CDR2 LQKENI come from the germline V gene. This CDR3 region has 15 residues. Trimming removed 3 bases at V and 0 bases at J, with 11 bases between. CDR3 DNA: TGTGCCAGCTCACCCCTCCATAGGATGAACACTGAAGCTTTCTTT. It codes for CASSPLHRMNTEAFF. The entire variable domain, with the rest obtained from reference TRBV18 and TRBJ1-1, is as follows: NAGVMQNPRHLVRRRGQEARLRCSPMKGHSHVYWYRQLPEEGLKFMVYLQKENIIDESGMPKERFSAEFPKEGPSILRIQQVVRGDSAAYFCASSPLHRMNTEAFFGQGTRLTVV.

This chain uses TRBV27 with TRBJ2-4; D is unclear. There are 13 residues in the CDR3. Germline V gene lookup returns CDR1 MNHEY and CDR2 SMNVEV (reference sequence). Between the trimmed V and J ends, which lost 3 bases and 6 bases, there was a span of 9 bases. The chain's CDR3 is CASSLTRTNIQYF. The CDR3 DNA sequence: TGTGCCAGCAGTTTGACACGGACAAACATTCAGTACTTC.

V is TRBV20-1 and J is TRBJ1-4; 7 nucleotides line up with TRBD1. There are 15 residues in the CDR3. J was trimmed by 7 bases and V by 5 bases; bases with no gene match: 13. Germline CDR1 is DFQATT and CDR2 is SNEGSKA (reference sequence). The CDR3 region has the DNA TGCAGTGCTCACCCTCCGAGGGGGCGGGGTGAAAAACTGTTTTTT. It encodes CSAHPPRGRGEKLFF.

This chain joins TRBV28 and TRBJ1-2, with unresolved D. The CDR3 has 16 amino acids. The ends were cut back, 2 bases at V and 0 bases at J, with 13 bases in the middle. From germline, CDR1 is MDHEN and CDR2 SYDVKM. The CDR3 spells CASSLTSAGPNYGYTF. The CDR3 bases are TGTGCCAGCAGTTTAACGTCGGCAGGCCCTAACTATGGCTACACCTTC.

The rearrangement joins TRBV19 to TRBJ2-7, with 12 nucleotides matching TRBD2. Trimming at V came to 3 bases and at J to 3 bases, leaving 6 bases not matched to a gene. The CDR3 extends over 16 amino acids. CDR1 is LNHDA, CDR2 SQIVND, per germline (reference sequence). The CDR3 protein is CASSIRTSGIYYEQYF. DNA for the CDR3: TGTGCCAGTAGTATCCGGACTAGCGGGATATACTACGAGCAGTACTTC.

The chain links TRBV5-4 to TRBJ2-2; perhaps D is TRBD1 or TRBD2 (5 bases each). The V end lost 0 bases, the J end lost 7 bases, and 13 bases lay between the germline ends. In germline, CDR1 is SGHNT, CDR2 YYREEE (reference sequence). CDR3 length: 15 residues. In nucleotides, the CDR3 is TGTGCCAGCAGCTTGGCGGGAAAAGGGGACGGGGAGCTGTTTTTT. Its protein is CASSLAGKGDGELFF.

The sample holds a few counts of this clonotype. The genes are TRBV7-9 and TRBJ2-7; D is uncertain. Germline CDR1 and CDR2: SEHNR and FQNEAQ (reference sequence). Between the trimmed V and J ends, which lost 0 bases and 3 bases, there was a span of 9 bases. The CDR3 covers 14 residues. CDR3 in amino acids: CASSLAPEYYEQYF. The CDR3 DNA follows: TGTGCCAGCAGCTTAGCTCCGGAGTACTACGAGCAGTACTTC. Using reference TRBV7-9 and TRBJ2-7 for the parts outside the CDR3, the full variable domain is DTGVSQNPRHKITKRGQNVTFRCDPISEHNRLYWYRQTLGQGPEFLTYFQNEAQLEKSRLLSDRFSAERPKGSFSTLEIQRTEQGDSAMYLCASSLAPEYYEQYFGPGTRLTVT.

The gene calls are TRBV5-1 and TRBJ2-3; 9 bases map to TRBD2. The germline V gene has CDR1 SGHRS and CDR2 YFSETQ. Unmatched junction bases numbered 8, after V lost 1 base and J lost 5 bases. The CDR3 totals 16 residues. CDR3 residues: CASSLLSSGMQDTQYF. The CDR3 DNA reads as TGCGCCAGCAGCTTGTTATCTAGCGGGATGCAAGATACGCAGTATTTT. Drawing the rest from reference TRBV5-1 and TRBJ2-3, the complete variable domain is KAGVTQTPRYLIKTRGQQVTLSCSPISGHRSVSWYQQTPGQGLQFLFEYFSETQRNKGNFPGRFSGRQFSNSRSEMNVSTLELGDSALYLCASSLLSSGMQDTQYFGPGTRLTVL.

The chain combines TRBV29-1 with TRBJ1-1; D is uncertain. The CDR3 covers 12 residues. CDR1 SQVTM and CDR2 ANQGSEA come from the germline V gene. V dropped 5 bases and J dropped 1 base, with 8 bases sitting between them. The CDR3 is CSVRQPNTEAFF. The CDR3 DNA sequence: TGCAGCGTTCGGCAGCCGAACACTGAAGCTTTCTTT.

The sample holds a few counts of this clonotype. J is TRBJ2-6 and V is TRBV4-3; tentative D call: TRBD1 (6 bases). The CDR3 is 18 amino acids. V was cut by 2 bases and J by 3 bases, with 17 bases left in between. Germline loops: CDR1 LGHNA, CDR2 YSLEER. The CDR3 protein is CASSQSPSGAYGANVLTF. The DNA of the CDR3 is TGCGCCAGCAGCCAATCACCCTCAGGGGCTTATGGGGCCAACGTCCTGACTTTC.

The chain has TRBV9 and TRBJ2-2, with D maybe TRBD2 (6 bases). Looked up from germline, CDR1 is SGDLS and CDR2 is YYNGEE. Trimming took off 0 bases at V and 4 bases at J, with 10 bases between the two ends. This CDR3 spans 15 amino acids. The CDR3 region has the DNA TGTGCCAGCAGCGTAGGTGCGGGACTCACCGGGGAGCTGTTTTTT. It codes for CASSVGAGLTGELFF.

The chain is built from TRBV11-1 and TRBJ2-1; TRBD1 matches 9 bases. Germline values: CDR1 SGHAT, CDR2 FQDESV (reference sequence). J was trimmed by 5 bases and V by 5 bases; bases with no gene match: 7. This CDR3 contains 15 residues. The CDR3 reads CASSPDRGGNNEQFF. The DNA of the CDR3 is TGTGCCAGCAGCCCGGACAGGGGAGGGAACAATGAGCAGTTCTTC.

This chain joins TRBV5-1 and TRBJ2-1; D possibly corresponds to TRBD2 (5 bases). Trimming left V 4 bases short and J 6 bases short, with 17 bases between. The germline V gene encodes CDR1 SGHRS and CDR2 YFSETQ. This CDR3 is built from 15 residues. This CDR3 is CASSPWAGIGNEQFF. In nucleotides, the CDR3 is TGCGCCAGCAGCCCCTGGGCGGGTATAGGCAATGAGCAGTTCTTC.

In this sample, this clonotype turned up a few times. V and J are TRBV5-1 and TRBJ2-3; 8 bases fit TRBD1. With V trimmed by 9 bases and J by 6 bases, 12 bases remained unmatched. The CDR3 loop spans 14 amino acids. In germline, CDR1 is SGHRS, CDR2 YFSETQ. CDR3 coding DNA: TGCGCCACTCAGGGGCAGGGGGCTATGGATACGCAGTATTTT. It codes for CATQGQGAMDTQYF. Supplemented by reference TRBV5-1 and TRBJ2-3, the full variable domain reads KAGVTQTPRYLIKTRGQQVTLSCSPISGHRSVSWYQQTPGQGLQFLFEYFSETQRNKGNFPGRFSGRQFSNSRSEMNVSTLELGDSALYLCATQGQGAMDTQYFGPGTRLTVL.

The chain recombines TRBV19 with TRBJ1-5; D is uncertain. V lost 3 bases and J 3 bases, leaving 9 bases between the germline ends. Germline V lookup: CDR1 LNHDA, CDR2 SQIVND (reference sequence). The CDR3 is made up of 14 amino acids. The CDR3 here is CASSMVGTNQPQHF. In nucleotides, the CDR3 is TGTGCCAGTAGTATGGTAGGAACCAATCAGCCCCAGCATTTT.

The rearrangement uses TRBV3-1 and TRBJ1-6; D call uncertain. Germline V lookup: CDR1 LGHDT, CDR2 YNNKEL (reference sequence). The ends were cut back, 1 base at V and 10 bases at J, with 11 bases in the middle. The CDR3 is made up of 14 amino acids. CDR3 sequence: CASSQGGSESPLHF. The CDR3 DNA follows: TGTGCCAGCAGCCAAGGGGGTTCGGAGTCACCCCTCCACTTT.

The CDR3 spells CASTPGQRIPNEQYF. In nucleotides, the CDR3 is TGCGCCAGCACTCCGGGACAGAGAATTCCTAACGAGCAGTACTTC. V usage is TRBV5-1 and J usage is TRBJ2-7; 7 bases align to TRBD1. The V gene end was trimmed by 6 bases and the J gene end by 5 bases; junction bases not matched to a gene: 14. Looked up from germline, CDR1 is SGHRS and CDR2 is YFSETQ. CDR3 length: 15 amino acids.

The chain employs TRBV10-2 and TRBJ2-2, with 10 bases aligning to TRBD1. Unmatched junction bases numbered 2, after V lost 6 bases and J lost 7 bases. Germline CDR1 WSHSY, CDR2 SAAADI. The CDR3 consists of 13 residues. CDR3 bases: TGCGCCAGCAGGGGACAGGGGAACGGGGAGCTGTTTTTT. Protein: CASRGQGNGELFF.

The gene calls are TRBV7-2 and TRBJ2-1, with TRBD2 matching over 10 bases. V trimming: 1 base; J trimming: 9 bases; junction bases outside the gene matches: 6. The CDR3 runs to 15 residues. Germline V gene sequence: CDR1 SGHTA, CDR2 FQGNSA. CDR3: CASSLGLAGEFEQFF. In nucleotides, the CDR3 is TGTGCCAGCAGCTTAGGTCTAGCGGGAGAGTTTGAGCAGTTCTTC.

The CDR3 protein is CSATGLAGDNEQFF. CDR3 sequence (DNA): TGCAGTGCTACGGGACTAGCGGGAGATAATGAGCAGTTCTTC. J is TRBJ2-1 and V is TRBV20-1; 14 bases are shared with TRBD2. This CDR3 spans 14 amino acids. Per germline, CDR1 DFQATT and CDR2 SNEGSKA (reference sequence). V was pared by 4 bases and J by 7 bases, with 3 bases of the junction left unmatched.

This chain uses TRBV18 with TRBJ2-1; D may be TRBD1 (5 bases). The CDR3 has 15 residues. CDR1 and CDR2 from the germline V gene are KGHSH and LQKENI. V lost 3 bases, J lost 4 bases, and 13 bases lay in between. The CDR3 loop is CASSPKGIPYNEQFF. The CDR3 bases are TGTGCCAGCTCACCCAAGGGGATCCCATACAATGAGCAGTTCTTC.

The V and J genes are TRBV7-2 and TRBJ2-7, with D uncertain. CDR1 and CDR2 (germline): SGHTA, FQGNSA. This CDR3 spans 14 amino acids. V lost 7 bases to trimming and J lost 2 bases, with 15 bases between them. Written as DNA, the CDR3 is TGTGCCAGCACCTCGAATCGTGCCACCTACGAGCAGTACTTC. Translation: CASTSNRATYEQYF.

The chain recombines TRBV5-1 with TRBJ2-7; TRBD1 agrees at 9 bases. The CDR3 is made up of 15 amino acids. The germline CDR1 and CDR2 sequences are SGHRS and YFSETQ. V shed 2 bases, J shed 5 bases, and the junction held 8 bases outside the gene matches. The CDR3 here is CASSLNGQGIDEQYF. The CDR3 nucleotides read TGCGCCAGCAGCTTAAATGGACAGGGGATCGACGAGCAGTACTTC.

The chain is built from TRBV30 and TRBJ2-2; either TRBD1 or TRBD2 may supply D (5 bases each). This CDR3 contains 15 residues. Looked up from germline, CDR1 is GTSNPN and CDR2 is SVGIG (reference sequence). V lost 4 bases and J 7 bases, leaving 19 bases between the germline ends. Here the CDR3 reads CAWMGTLIRGGELFF. In DNA, the CDR3 is TGTGCCTGGATGGGGACCCTCATCCGTGGCGGGGAGCTGTTTTTT. The variable domain in full, completed from reference TRBV30 and TRBJ2-2, reads SQTIHQWPATLVQPVGSPLSLECTVEGTSNPNLYWYRQAAGRGLQLLFYSVGIGQISSEVPQNLSASRPQDRQFILSSKKLLLSDSGFYLCAWMGTLIRGGELFFGEGSRLTVL.